One T cell receptor beta chain is described in this entry. This sample was taken from a study of monozygotic twins with inflammatory bowel disease. The study subjected TCRalpha and TCRbeta cDNA to two nested PCRs of approximately 16 and 10 cycles. Using the 5' RACE reads, TCRdb records one entry per CDR3 protein without DNA. Its table lists about 160,000 distinct CDR3 sequences. The sample taken for sequencing was blood. This clonotype originated in a human donor with ulcerative colitis or Crohn's disease, or a healthy co-twin of an affected twin (not recorded which).

CDR3 in amino acids: CASSGVFSGANVLTF. The gene calls are TRBV10-2 and TRBJ2-6. Germline V gene data show CDR1 as WSHSY and CDR2 as SAAADI. The CDR3 has 15 residues.